The T cell receptor beta chain described here comes from a study of blood T cell repertoires in COVID-19. In the study overall: The United States, Italy and Spain supplied acute and convalescent COVID-19 samples. Sources were T cells, B-cell-depleted T cells, or PBMCs; the material itself was cDNA or gDNA.

Followed longitudinally, the Seattle patients had been enrolled during active infection. Unmatched junction bases numbered 8, after V lost 5 bases and J lost 7 bases. Germline assignment: CDR1 LNHDA and CDR2 SQIVND (reference sequence). The CDR3 is 14 amino acids. Original data processing: The assay estimated nucleated cells by amplifying reference gene primers. The protocol was immunoSEQ multiplex PCR, while the TCRdb copy is restricted to in-frame clones and leaves out a portion. The DNA was the basis for D and trimming; V, J and clone size are from that table. The sample contains roughly 180,000 clones, 94% of which appear only once. This clone was seen just once.

V and J are TRBV19 and TRBJ1-2; TRBD1 aligns across 9 bases. The clonotype was recovered from a man aged 30 to 39 with COVID-19, enrolled during active disease. The sample was peripheral blood. DNA for the CDR3: TGTGCCAGTAGTCAACCGGGACAGGGACCTGGCTACACCTTC. Protein: CASSQPGQGPGYTF. The entire variable domain, with the rest obtained from reference TRBV19 and TRBJ1-2, is as follows: DGGITQSPKYLFRKEGQNVTLSCEQNLNHDAMYWYRQDPGQGLRLIYYSQIVNDFQKGDIAEGYSVSREKKESFPLTVTSAQKNPTAFYLCASSQPGQGPGYTFGSGTRLTVV.